The following is a T cell receptor beta chain sequence with its context. As yet, its antigen is unknown. The data belong to a study of regulatory dendritic cells for organ transplantation. Turning to the study itself: Regulatory dendritic cells were monocyte-derived, receiving vitamin D3 on days 0 and 4 and IL-10 on day 4. On day 6, the dendritic cells were exposed to LPS. Points from the study as a whole: Regulatory dendritic cells appeared to expand memory CD8+ clones less than mature ones.

The CDR3 runs 15 residues. Germline V gene sequence: CDR1 LGHNA, CDR2 YSLEER. V was cut by 5 bases and J by 6 bases, with 16 bases left in between. CFSE-labeled sorted T cells met regulatory or mature dendritic cells for approximately 5 days. Memory T cells were CD45RO+, naive were CD45RA+, sorted by FACS. Clones were sequenced by immunoSEQ multiplex PCR, and TCRdb holds only the in-frame ones, with some missing. This table has roughly 20,000 clones, around 85% appearing once. The chain carries TRBV4-3 and TRBJ1-4; D might be TRBD1 (6 bases). This clonotype was obtained from a human donor in good health. The specimen sequenced was naive CD4+ T cells from blood cultured with regulatory dendritic cells. Subset specified: CD45RA+ naive T cells. This chain's CDR3 is CASSFHRVDYEKLFF. The CDR3 nucleotides are TGCGCCAGCAGCTTCCACAGGGTGGATTATGAAAAACTGTTTTTT.